This T cell receptor beta chain was documented in a study of radiotherapy plus CTLA-4 blockade in lung cancer. This CDR3 region has 15 residues. Germline lookup yields CDR1 MDHEN and CDR2 SYDVKM. Trimming cost V 4 bases and J 3 bases; bases outside gene matches: 7. Measured with immunoSEQ multiplex PCR; TCRdb has only the in-frame clones, and not every one. The data hold about 88,000 clones, with about two thirds observed a single time. This clonotype was sampled from a human donor with non-small cell lung cancer that progressed on radiotherapy plus ipilimumab. This specimen consisted of peripheral blood, obtained from a patient treated with radiotherapy plus ipilimumab. The chain links TRBV28 to TRBJ2-7; 9 bases are shared with TRBD1. CDR3: CASSSHGTGLYEQYF. CDR3 DNA: TGTGCCAGCAGTTCACACGGGACAGGGCTCTACGAGCAGTACTTC.